A single T cell receptor beta chain is shown here with its context. This clonotype was recorded many times. Its antigen specificity is not known. Base qualities are not at hand, and no much larger clone is one base apart. These data are taken from a study of CD8+CD57+ T cells in acquired aplastic anemia (dated by TCRdb to 2016 to 2019). Background on the whole study: On average, sorted CD4+ and CD8+ cells yielded 3.2 ug of extracted DNA, with a range of roughly 0.17 to 27.4 ug. Mean read counts for healthy donor samples were roughly 10 million for CD4+ cells and fewer than 12 million for CD8+ cells.

TCR beta VDJ combination and CDR3 sequence profiling used genomic DNA as the template. An Illumina HiSeq 2000 was used for TCR repertoire sequencing. On the authors' methods: TRBV/TRBJ rearrangement plots, CDR3 size and DJ length profiles, and Simpson's diversity index were used to assess repertoires. Whichever DNA sequence was most abundant in the deep sequencing data was defined as the immunodominant clone. CDR3 amino acid sequences were screened for sharing across subjects and were compared with published repertoires and the VDJdb database. TCRdb handled the public reads itself, with Q25 trimming in fastp and clone calling in MiXCR, and kept productive beta chains. Rows with a matching CDR3 protein are joined into one entry that keeps the most common DNA and genes. The V and J calls were not made by the authors but by TCRdb's processing. In this sample the table shows about 220,000 distinct CDR3 sequences, 34% of which occur a single time. 1.1% of the sample comes from the top ten.

V is reduced by 4 bases and J by 10 bases, leaving a spacing of 21 bases between them. The germline V gene encodes CDR1 SNHLY and CDR2 FYNNEI. From the cysteine up to the phenylalanine, the CDR3 has a length of 15 residues. Kept here is only the CDR3 DNA, which spans 45 bases and is read in frame from base 1. In this study, sorted CD4+ and CD8+ T cells from the blood of healthy subjects and of severe aplastic anemia patients had their TCR repertoires deep-sequenced. Ficoll-Paque density gradient centrifugation was used to isolate peripheral blood mononuclear cells. Before DNA extraction, CD4+ and CD8+ T cells were sorted with FACS or magnetic beads. Results the study describes overall, beyond this receptor: Nearly 30 CD8+ CDR3 sequences were found in both patients and controls but appeared to be highly expressed in patients and within the immunodominant clones of the patients. No significant difference in CD8+ Simpson's diversity was found between patients and healthy controls (P=0.060).

The chain is encoded by TRBV2 joined to TRBJ2-3; the D gene is possibly TRBD1 or TRBD2, each agreeing over 5 bases. The TCR was taken from a human donor in good health, serving as a control. Sequencing was carried out using sorted CD4+, CD8+, or CD8+CD57+ T cells (not recorded which) from PBMCs. The DNA sequence reads TGTGCCAGCAGTGTGGACATCCCCGGGGTTTCTCCGCAGTATTTT. The resulting protein is CASSVDIPGVSPQYF.